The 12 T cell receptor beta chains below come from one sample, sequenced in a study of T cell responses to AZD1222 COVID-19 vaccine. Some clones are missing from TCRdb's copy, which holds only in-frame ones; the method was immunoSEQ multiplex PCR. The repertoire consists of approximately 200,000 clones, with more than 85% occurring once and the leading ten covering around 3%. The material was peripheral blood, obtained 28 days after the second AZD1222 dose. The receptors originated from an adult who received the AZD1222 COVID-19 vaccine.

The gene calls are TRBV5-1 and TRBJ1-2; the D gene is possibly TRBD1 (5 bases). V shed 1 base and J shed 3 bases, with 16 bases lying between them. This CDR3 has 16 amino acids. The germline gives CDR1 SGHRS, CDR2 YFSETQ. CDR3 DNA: TGCGCCAGCAGCTTGAGGGGACCGGGAAGCGACTATGGCTACACCTTC. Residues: CASSLRGPGSDYGYTF. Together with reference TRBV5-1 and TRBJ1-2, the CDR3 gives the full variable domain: KAGVTQTPRYLIKTRGQQVTLSCSPISGHRSVSWYQQTPGQGLQFLFEYFSETQRNKGNFPGRFSGRQFSNSRSEMNVSTLELGDSALYLCASSLRGPGSDYGYTFGSGTRLTVV.

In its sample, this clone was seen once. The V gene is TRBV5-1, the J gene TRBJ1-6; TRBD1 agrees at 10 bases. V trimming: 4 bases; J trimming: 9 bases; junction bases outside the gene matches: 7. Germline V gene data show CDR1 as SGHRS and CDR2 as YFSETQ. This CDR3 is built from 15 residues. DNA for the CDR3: TGCGCCAGCAGCATCTCGGGACAGGGGATTTCACCCCTCCACTTT. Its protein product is CASSISGQGISPLHF.

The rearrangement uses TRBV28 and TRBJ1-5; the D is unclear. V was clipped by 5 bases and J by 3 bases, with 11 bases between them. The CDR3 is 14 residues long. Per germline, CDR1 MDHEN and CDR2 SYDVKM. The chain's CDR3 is CASSPLRDNQPQHF. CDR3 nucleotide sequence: TGTGCCAGCAGTCCCCTGAGGGACAATCAGCCCCAGCATTTT.

Here the CDR3 reads CASSSMTGSMYGYTF. The DNA of the CDR3 is TGTGCCAGCAGCTCCATGACAGGGTCAATGTATGGCTACACCTTC. The gene calls are TRBV5-4 and TRBJ1-2, with TRBD1 matching over 7 bases. Germline CDR1 reads SGHNT; CDR2 reads YYREEE (reference sequence). This CDR3 has 15 residues. Germline trimming cut 3 bases from V and 5 bases from J; bases unmatched to any gene: 10.

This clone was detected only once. Here the CDR3 DNA reads TGTGCCAGCGGCGGAGGTCTAGCGGGAGGGCCAAGCTACAATGAGCAGTTCTTC. This gives the protein CASGGGLAGGPSYNEQFF. This chain connects TRBV10-3 to TRBJ2-1; 12 bases match TRBD2. Germline V lookup: CDR1 ENHRY, CDR2 SYGVKD. The CDR3 has 18 residues. V lost 10 bases, J lost 3 bases, and 16 bases stayed unmatched.

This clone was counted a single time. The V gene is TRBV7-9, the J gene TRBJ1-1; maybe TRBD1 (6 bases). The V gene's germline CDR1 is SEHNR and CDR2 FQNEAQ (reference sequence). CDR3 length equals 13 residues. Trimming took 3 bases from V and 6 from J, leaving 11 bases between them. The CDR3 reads CASSLDSASEAFF. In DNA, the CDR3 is TGTGCCAGCAGCTTGGACAGCGCCTCTGAAGCTTTCTTT.

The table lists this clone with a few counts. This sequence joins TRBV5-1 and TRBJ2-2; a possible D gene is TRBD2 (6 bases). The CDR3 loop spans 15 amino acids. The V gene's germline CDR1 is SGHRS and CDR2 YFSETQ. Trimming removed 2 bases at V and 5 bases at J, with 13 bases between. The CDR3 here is CASSFGDSLTGELFF. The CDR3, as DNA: TGCGCCAGCAGCTTTGGGGACTCCCTAACCGGGGAGCTGTTTTTT.

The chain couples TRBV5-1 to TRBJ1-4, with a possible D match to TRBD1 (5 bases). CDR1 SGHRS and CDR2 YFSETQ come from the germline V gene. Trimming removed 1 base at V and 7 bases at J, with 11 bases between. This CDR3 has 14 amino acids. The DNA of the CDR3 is TGCGCCAGCAGCTTGCAGGGTGGGGGTGAAAAACTGTTTTTT. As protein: CASSLQGGGEKLFF.

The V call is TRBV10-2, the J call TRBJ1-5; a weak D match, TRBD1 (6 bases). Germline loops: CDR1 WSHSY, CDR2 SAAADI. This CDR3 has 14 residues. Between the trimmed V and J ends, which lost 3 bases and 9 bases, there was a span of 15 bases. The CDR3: CASSDTLQGSPQHF. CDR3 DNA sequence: TGCGCCAGCAGTGACACTCTACAGGGTTCGCCCCAGCATTTT.

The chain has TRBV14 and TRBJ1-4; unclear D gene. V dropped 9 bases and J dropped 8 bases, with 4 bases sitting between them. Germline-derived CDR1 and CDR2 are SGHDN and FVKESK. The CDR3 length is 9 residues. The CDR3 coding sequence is TGTGCCAGGGGGGAAAAACTGTTTTTT. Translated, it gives CARGEKLFF.

CDR3: CASSQVGQGAEQYF. The CDR3 DNA reads as TGCGCCAGCAGCCAAGTGGGACAGGGGGCCGAGCAGTACTTC. The chain joins TRBV4-1 to TRBJ2-7; TRBD1 agrees at 12 bases. The CDR3 has 14 residues. Germline CDR1 MGHRA, CDR2 YSYEKL. The V and J ends lost 1 base and 6 bases, in that order; junction bases with no gene match: 1.

The CDR3 DNA reads TGTGCCAGCGGGGGGCCTGCAGGGGTGACAGATACGCAGTATTTT. It translates to CASGGPAGVTDTQYF. The chain carries TRBV4-2 and TRBJ2-3; D possibly matches TRBD1 or TRBD2 (6 bases each). CDR1 is LGHNA and CDR2 is YNFKEQ in the germline V gene. The CDR3 has 15 residues. Deletions cut 8 bases from V and 3 bases from J, with 18 bases between.